Given below is one T cell receptor (beta chain) in context. This clonotype was counted ten times or more. Its antigen remains unidentified. Within one base of it there is no much larger clone, and no base qualities were kept. To synthesize cDNA, template-switch 5'RACE was performed with a primer carrying a 10-nucleotide random unique molecular identifier so that each TCR transcript was tagged. Each sequencing run produced over 200 million TCR-beta sequences covering 15-18 subjects. The RNeasy kit was used for extraction of total RNA. The KAPA Real-time Library Amplification kit was used to amplify TCR-beta VDJ regions with primers targeting the TCR constant region and the 5'RACE anchor. A first PCR added sample indexes and Illumina adaptors, after which a second PCR increased the library yield. After purification with Ampure beads, the TCR product of roughly 650 bp was size-selected on a 2% E-gel SizeSelection system. Library quality was checked on a Bioanalyzer, concentration was measured with Qubit, and libraries were quantified with the Kapa Library Quantification kit before pooling. An Illumina HiSeq 2500 sequenced the libraries paired-end 2 x 150 bp. To increase sequence diversity, about 25-31% phiX was spiked into each library pool. In the paper's pipeline: Quality-filtered reads were processed with the UMI-based MiGEC pipeline, and over 80% of raw TCR sequences were removed by the MiGEC pipeline during error correction. IMGT germline references were used for alignment of VDJ genes, and clonotypes were defined by a unique CDR3 amino acid sequence together with V-J genes. Clonal expansion, Shannon diversity and CDR3 relatedness (CalcPairwiseDistances, ClusterSamples) were evaluated with VDJtools, and phylogenetic trees were built with CLCbio workbench. A clone was classed as expanded if it had 8 or more unique UMIs, a cutoff based on coefficient-of-variation modelling across technical triplicates. In-frame beta chains were kept once TCRdb had trimmed the public reads at Q25 with fastp and called clones with MiXCR. Merged by CDR3 protein, the rows form single entries marked with the most common genes and DNA. TCRdb's processing, not the authors' own work, is the source of the V and J calls. The sample has some 45,000 distinct CDR3 sequences on record, roughly 13% of them singletons. In total, the top ten clones hold roughly 4.5% of the sample.

Interpreted using the paper, the time point label stands for: longitudinal time-point 2. Libraries from unsorted PBMCs were made from 2 million PBMCs kept in RNAlater at -80 degrees C until RNA extraction. Peripheral blood underwent Ficoll-Hypaque density gradient centrifugation to isolate PBMCs, which were then cryopreserved in liquid nitrogen. This entry is derived from a study of neurological immune-mediated disorders (dated by TCRdb to about 2019). The study in broad terms: Peripheral blood TCR-beta repertoires from HTLV-I-associated myelopathy (HAM/TSP) patients, multiple sclerosis patients and healthy controls were compared by UMI-based sequencing. Alongside PBMC samples, the set of about 100 TCR-beta libraries contained longitudinal samples, technical triplicates, and paired CD4+ and CD8+ T-cell subsets that had been sorted. Longitudinal HAM/TSP donors and healthy donors each had 3 time-points at intervals of roughly 3-45 months. The cohort was made up of around 70 subjects, consisting of around 15 HAM/TSP patients, around 35 multiple sclerosis patients and around 20 healthy controls.

Overall study outcomes, separate from this receptor: Expanded clones from different subjects shared no identical CDR3 amino acid sequences, which suggests that TCR-beta repertoires were private in all groups. TCR clonal expansion was highest in HAM/TSP patients and lowest in MS patients, with MS patients falling below even healthy controls.

The CDR3 covers 13 residues, taking in both the cysteine and the phenylalanine. Here the CDR3 DNA is all that survives: 39 bases in frame from base 1. V is cut by 4 bases and J by 2 bases, and the space between the germline ends is 8 bases. This receptor was identified in a male donor with HTLV-1-associated myelopathy (HAM/TSP). Recombination joined TRBV12-3 or TRBV12-4 with TRBJ1-1; no D segment can be confidently identified. Source material: PBMCs. The DNA sequence is given as TGTGCCAGCAGTTGGGAGTTTAACACTGAAGCTTTCTTT. Protein translation: CASSWEFNTEAFF.